What follows describes a single T cell receptor beta chain. The target antigen is unknown. Different DNA sequences within this sample yield the same CDR3. PCR used 60 Vbeta primers and 13 Jbeta primers. Profiling relied on immunoSEQ multiplex PCR, and the TCRdb table lists in-frame clones only, not all of them. The data hold about 170,000 clones, with approximately 67% observed a single time. The sample belongs to a study of cytomegalovirus exposure and HLA in healthy donors. General study findings and limits: Later analysis showed most CMV-associated TCR beta chains appearing HLA-restricted. TCR beta V- and J-gene trimming was later associated with a missense DCLRE1C variant.

V was trimmed by 2 bases and J by 1 base, leaving 6 bases between them. CDR3 length equals 13 residues. CDR1 is SGDLS, CDR2 YYNGEE, per germline. Sequenced material: PBMCs. V and J are TRBV9 and TRBJ1-1; D might be TRBD1 (5 bases). This clonotype originated in a man aged 35-49 years in good health and CMV-seronegative. The CDR3 bases are TGTGCCAGCAGCGTCACAGGGAACACTGAAGCTTTCTTT. Protein product: CASSVTGNTEAFF.